A selection of T cell receptor beta chains follows, all from one sample in a study of early T cells in non-severe SARS-CoV-2 infection. TCRdb called the 5' RACE reads again in MiXCR, with one record for every CDR3 protein. Among about 63,000 distinct CDR3 sequences listed, about an eighth were seen once. The sample was whole blood. The receptors come from an adult who was a healthcare worker with PCR-confirmed SARS-CoV-2 infection or an uninfected control (not recorded which). CDR3s include the opening cysteine and the closing phenylalanine or tryptophan. The D gene is left open where the match is weak. Rows give clone size only sometimes, using once, few, many, or a class for an expanded clone.

TRBV9	.	many	TRBJ2-3	CASSVAETEPRTDTQYF	TGTGCCAGCAGCGTAGCAGAGACAGAACCCCGCACAGATACGCAGTATTTT
TRBV7-2	.	.	TRBJ2-5	CASSPVSGETQYF	TGTGCCAGCAGCCCGGTCTCCGGGGAGACCCAGTACTTC
TRBV27	.	many	TRBJ1-1	CASSLGIPGLTEAFF	TGTGCCAGCAGTTTAGGTATCCCCGGTTTGACTGAAGCTTTCTTT
TRBV7-9	.	.	TRBJ2-2	CASGSSSPNTGELFF	TGTGCCAGCGGATCTAGCAGCCCGAACACCGGGGAGCTGTTTTTT
TRBV6-6	.	many	TRBJ2-3	CASSYSRGHQDTQYF	TGTGCCAGCAGTTACTCCAGGGGTCATCAAGATACGCAGTATTTT
TRBV5-4	TRBD2	many	TRBJ2-3	CASSLGGGESTDTQYF	TGTGCCAGCAGCTTGGGCGGGGGGGAAAGCACAGATACGCAGTATTTT
TRBV7-9	.	.	TRBJ1-2	CASSLSENYGYTF	TGTGCCAGCAGCTTATCGGAGAACTATGGCTACACCTTC
TRBV7-2	.	many	TRBJ1-3	CASSATGLRGNTIYF	TGTGCCAGCAGCGCTACGGGACTTCGAGGAAACACCATATATTTT
TRBV6-5	TRBD2	many	TRBJ2-1	CASSPLTTSGVEQFF	TGTGCCAGCAGCCCGCTGACGACTAGCGGGGTTGAGCAGTTCTTC
TRBV2	.	.	TRBJ1-1	CASSVWTNTEAFF	TGTGCCAGCAGTGTGTGGACTAACACTGAAGCTTTCTTT
TRBV27	TRBD1	many	TRBJ1-2	CASSLGTGPLYGYTF	TGTGCCAGCAGTTTAGGGACAGGGCCCCTCTATGGCTACACCTTC
TRBV5-1	.	few	TRBJ2-5	CASSQGQANQETQYF	TGCGCCAGCAGCCAGGGGCAGGCCAACCAAGAGACCCAGTACTTC
TRBV12-3/TRBV12-4	TRBD1	many	TRBJ1-1	CASSSLQGAKTEAFF	TGTGCCAGCAGTTCTCTACAGGGGGCGAAGACTGAAGCTTTCTTT
TRBV12-5	TRBD2	many	TRBJ2-1	CASGPGTSGGAVGQFF	TGTGCTAGTGGTCCTGGGACTAGCGGGGGGGCGGTCGGGCAGTTCTTC
TRBV2	.	many	TRBJ1-5	CASSALPWVSNQPQHF	TGTGCCAGCAGCGCGTTGCCTTGGGTTAGCAATCAGCCCCAGCATTTT
TRBV18	.	many	TRBJ2-5	CASSPMRQEETQYF	TGTGCCAGCTCACCGATGCGACAGGAAGAGACCCAGTACTTC
TRBV11-2	.	many	TRBJ2-5	CASSFGNQETQYF	TGTGCCAGCAGCTTCGGGAACCAAGAGACCCAGTACTTC
TRBV12-3/TRBV12-4	.	.	TRBJ1-3	CASSFYARGLSPSGHTIYF	TGTGCCAGCAGTTTTTATGCCCGCGGACTGTCTCCCTCTGGACACACCATATATTTT
TRBV10-2	.	many	TRBJ2-5	CASSEEGGETQYF	TGCGCCAGCAGTGAGGAGGGGGGAGAGACCCAGTACTTC
TRBV20-1	TRBD1	few	TRBJ1-4	CSALTGATNEKLFF	TGCAGTGCCCTCACAGGGGCAACTAATGAAAAACTGTTTTTT
TRBV5-1	TRBD2	few	TRBJ2-1	CASSFGGGANEQFF	TGCGCCAGCAGCTTTGGCGGGGGGGCCAATGAGCAGTTCTTC
TRBV29-1	TRBD1	many	TRBJ2-7	CSVEVWDRGNDEQYF	TGCAGCGTTGAAGTCTGGGACAGGGGGAATGACGAGCAGTACTTC
TRBV6-1	.	many	TRBJ1-5	CASSEFGAGNQPQHF	TGTGCCAGCAGTGAGTTTGGGGCGGGAAATCAGCCCCAGCATTTT
TRBV12-3/TRBV12-4	TRBD2	many	TRBJ2-7	CASRSTSGGSYEQYF	TGTGCCAGCAGGTCTACTAGCGGGGGTTCCTACGAGCAGTACTTC
TRBV19	.	.	TRBJ2-2	CASSIKGGDTGELFF	TGTGCCAGTAGTATAAAGGGGGGCGATACCGGGGAGCTGTTTTTT
TRBV20-1	.	.	TRBJ2-5	CSAPEGAGQETQYF	TGCAGTGCCCCGGAAGGTGCGGGCCAAGAGACCCAGTACTTC
TRBV5-1	.	many	TRBJ1-1	CASSSNMNTEAFF	TGCGCCAGCAGCTCTAACATGAACACTGAAGCTTTCTTT
TRBV20-1	.	many	TRBJ2-5	CSAPRASDREETQYF	TGCAGTGCTCCGAGAGCGAGTGATAGGGAAGAGACCCAGTACTTC
TRBV7-6	.	many	TRBJ2-1	CASSLQGSSYNEQFF	TGTGCCAGCAGCTTACAGGGAAGCTCCTACAATGAGCAGTTCTTC
TRBV5-1	.	many	TRBJ1-2	CASSLAGAGQGGGYTF	TGCGCCAGCAGCTTGGCCGGGGCAGGGCAGGGAGGCGGCTACACCTTC
TRBV4-1	TRBD1	many	TRBJ2-2	CASSQGQGAGELFF	TGCGCCAGCAGCCAAGGACAGGGTGCCGGGGAGCTGTTTTTT
TRBV29-1	.	.	TRBJ2-7	CSVAERPYEQYF	TGCAGCGTTGCAGAGCGGCCCTACGAGCAGTACTTC
TRBV7-3	.	few	TRBJ2-2	CASSSDRTGELFF	TGTGCCAGCAGCTCAGACAGGACCGGGGAGCTGTTTTTT
TRBV4-3	TRBD1	.	TRBJ1-4	CASSQTAPLQDRGEKLFF	TGCGCCAGCAGCCAAACTGCCCCGCTACAAGACAGGGGAGAAAAACTGTTTTTT
TRBV6-1	.	few	TRBJ1-1	CASSEASPVEAFF	TGTGCCAGCAGTGAAGCCTCCCCGGTTGAAGCTTTCTTT
TRBV19	TRBD2	many	TRBJ2-1	CASSIFAGGRYEQFF	TGTGCCAGTAGTATATTTGCGGGGGGTAGGTATGAGCAGTTCTTC
TRBV2	.	few	TRBJ2-1	CASSGDVSLQFF	TGTGCCAGCAGTGGTGACGTCTCCCTGCAGTTCTTC
TRBV7-9	TRBD1	many	TRBJ2-3	CASNRGDTQYF	TGTGCCAGCAACAGGGGAGATACGCAGTATTTT
TRBV11-2	TRBD1	few	TRBJ1-2	CASSRGQGPFYGYTF	TGTGCCAGCAGCCGTGGACAGGGCCCCTTCTATGGCTACACCTTC
TRBV11-2	.	many	TRBJ2-7	CASSRRTGEQYF	TGTGCCAGCAGCAGACGGACGGGAGAGCAGTACTTC
TRBV5-1	TRBD1	many	TRBJ2-5	CASSWGQPQETQYF	TGCGCCAGCAGCTGGGGACAGCCCCAAGAGACCCAGTACTTC
TRBV20-1	TRBD1	.	TRBJ2-5	CSAYRGINQETQYF	TGCAGTGCTTACAGGGGGATTAACCAAGAGACCCAGTACTTC
TRBV7-9	TRBD1	few	TRBJ2-2	CASSSRTMTGTTNTGELFF	TGTGCCAGCAGCTCCCGCACAATGACAGGGACCACGAACACCGGGGAGCTGTTTTTT
TRBV20-1	.	.	TRBJ2-5	CSAWGVETQYF	TGCAGTGCTTGGGGGGTAGAGACCCAGTACTTC
TRBV7-9	TRBD2	many	TRBJ2-1	CASSLSRGGGDEQFF	TGTGCCAGCAGCCTCTCTCGGGGGGGCGGCGATGAGCAGTTCTTC
TRBV29-1	.	few	TRBJ1-5	CSVETGYNQPQHF	TGCAGCGTTGAGACAGGATATAATCAGCCCCAGCATTTT
TRBV12-3/TRBV12-4	.	many	TRBJ2-7	CASSVKGTPSYEQYF	TGTGCCAGCAGCGTTAAGGGAACACCGTCCTACGAGCAGTACTTC
TRBV7-8	TRBD1	many	TRBJ1-3	CASSLREGALGNTIYF	TGTGCCAGCAGCTTAAGGGAGGGGGCGTTAGGAAACACCATATATTTT
TRBV19	.	few	TRBJ1-5	CASSIGVGHQPQHF	TGTGCCAGTAGTATTGGAGTGGGCCATCAGCCCCAGCATTTT
TRBV10-3	.	few	TRBJ2-1	CAISDRGGPYNEQFF	TGTGCCATCAGTGATCGTGGGGGGCCCTACAATGAGCAGTTCTTC
TRBV29-1	TRBD1	.	TRBJ2-7	CSLREPGGEQYF	TGCAGCTTAAGGGAGCCAGGGGGCGAGCAGTACTTC